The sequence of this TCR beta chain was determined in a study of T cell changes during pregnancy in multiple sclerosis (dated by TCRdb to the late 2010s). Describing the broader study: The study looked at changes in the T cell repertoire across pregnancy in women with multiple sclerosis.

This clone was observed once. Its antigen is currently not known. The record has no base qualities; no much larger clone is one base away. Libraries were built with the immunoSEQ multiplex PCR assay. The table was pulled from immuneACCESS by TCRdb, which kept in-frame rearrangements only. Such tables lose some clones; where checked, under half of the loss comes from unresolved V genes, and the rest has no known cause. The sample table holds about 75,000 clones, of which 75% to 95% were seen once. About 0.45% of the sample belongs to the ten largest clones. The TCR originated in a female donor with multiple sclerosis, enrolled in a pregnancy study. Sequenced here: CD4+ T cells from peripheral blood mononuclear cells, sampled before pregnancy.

The CDR3 in this case is CASSHFWGHLTNEKLFF. The nucleotide sequence reads as follows: TGCGCCAGCAGCCATTTCTGGGGGCACCTTACTAATGAAAAACTGTTTTTT. The chain is made from TRBV10-1 and TRBJ1-4; possibly the D gene is TRBD1, per 6 matching bases. Trimming removed 6 bases from V and 2 bases from J, leaving 19 bases between the germline ends. The CDR3 holds 17 amino acids from the cysteine to the phenylalanine. The entry retains the CDR3 DNA only, 51 bases that are in frame from base 1. The germline V gene (reference sequence) yields WNHNN for CDR1 and SYGVQD for CDR2.